Listed below are T cell receptor beta chains from one sample, sequenced in a study of blood T cell repertoires in COVID-19. Produced via immunoSEQ multiplex PCR; TCRdb's table is partial and in-frame only. The sample has roughly 270,000 clones, 80% to 85% seen once; the top ten hold approximately 5%. Sequenced material: PBMCs or T cells enriched from blood (not recorded which). Receptors originate from a man aged 40-49 years who had been exposed to COVID-19. Both conserved end residues are part of each CDR3. Fields, in order: V gene, clone size, J gene, D gene, CDR3 protein, CDR3 DNA. A D gene is named only where the DNA matches it firmly. Size values are once, few and many counts, or a class for expanded clones, and some rows have none.

V: TRBV16; size: few; J: TRBJ2-7; D: TRBD1; CDR3: CASSQGTVSYEQYF; DNA: TGTGCCAGCAGCCAAGGGACAGTTTCCTACGAGCAGTACTTC
V: TRBV12-5; size: once; J: TRBJ2-7; D: -; CDR3: CASGLVPGYTYEQYF; DNA: TGTGCTAGTGGTTTGGTACCGGGGTATACCTACGAGCAGTACTTC
V: TRBV11-1; size: few; J: TRBJ2-1; D: -; CDR3: CASSSGVSWNEQFF; DNA: TGTGCCAGCAGCTCGGGAGTGTCTTGGAATGAGCAGTTCTTC
V: TRBV23-1; size: -; J: TRBJ2-7; D: -; CDR3: CASSQSRVSSYEQYF; DNA: TGCGCCAGCAGTCAATCGCGGGTTAGCTCCTACGAGCAGTACTTC
V: TRBV28; size: -; J: TRBJ1-2; D: -; CDR3: CASSPRRGYTF; DNA: TGTGCCAGCAGTCCCAGGCGTGGCTACACCTTC
V: TRBV9; size: -; J: TRBJ2-1; D: TRBD2; CDR3: CASSVAPLAGGSYNEQFF; DNA: TGTGCCAGCAGCGTAGCCCCCCTAGCGGGAGGGTCCTACAATGAGCAGTTCTTC
V: TRBV6-1; size: -; J: TRBJ1-6; D: -; CDR3: CASSEPGNGFGNSPLHF; DNA: TGTGCCAGCAGTGAGCCGGGGAACGGCTTTGGGAATTCACCCCTCCACTTT
V: TRBV7-8; size: -; J: TRBJ2-3; D: -; CDR3: CASSPVSSDTQYF; DNA: TGTGCCAGCAGCCCCGTATCTTCAGATACGCAGTATTTT
V: TRBV19; size: once; J: TRBJ1-2; D: -; CDR3: CASKMGALDQYGYTF; DNA: TGTGCCAGTAAGATGGGAGCCCTCGACCAATATGGCTACACCTTC
V: TRBV21-1; size: few; J: TRBJ1-1; D: -; CDR3: CASGEGSNTEAFF; DNA: TGTGCCAGCGGCGAGGGATCGAACACTGAAGCTTTCTTT
V: TRBV5-1; size: -; J: TRBJ2-1; D: TRBD2; CDR3: CASSLVAFGAGRVNEQFF; DNA: TGCGCCAGCAGCTTGGTGGCATTTGGGGCAGGGAGGGTGAATGAGCAGTTCTTC
V: TRBV11-3; size: -; J: TRBJ1-1; D: -; CDR3: CASSYTPITTEAFF; DNA: TGTGCCAGCAGCTACACCCCGATTACCACTGAAGCTTTCTTT
V: TRBV18; size: few; J: TRBJ2-6; D: -; CDR3: CASTGLVGANVLTF; DNA: TGTGCCAGCACAGGGTTAGTCGGGGCCAACGTCCTGACTTTC
V: TRBV7-2; size: -; J: TRBJ2-7; D: -; CDR3: CASSLGDYEQYF; DNA: TGTGCCAGCAGCTTGGGCGACTACGAGCAGTACTTC
V: TRBV2; size: -; J: TRBJ1-1; D: -; CDR3: CASRRTENTEAFF; DNA: TGTGCCAGCAGGAGGACAGAGAACACTGAAGCTTTCTTT
V: TRBV18; size: once; J: TRBJ2-5; D: -; CDR3: CASSPLQTKQETQYF; DNA: TGTGCCAGCTCACCACTACAGACAAAACAAGAGACCCAGTACTTC
V: TRBV5-6; size: -; J: TRBJ2-7; D: -; CDR3: CASSSATSYEQYF; DNA: TGTGCCAGCAGCTCGGCGACTTCCTACGAGCAGTACTTC
V: TRBV5-1; size: -; J: TRBJ1-1; D: TRBD1; CDR3: CASSSWTGMNTEAFF; DNA: TGCGCCAGCAGTTCCTGGACAGGGATGAACACTGAAGCTTTCTTT
V: TRBV24-1; size: -; J: TRBJ2-3; D: TRBD2; CDR3: CATSPAGGFADTQYF; DNA: TGTGCCACCAGTCCGGCGGGAGGATTTGCAGATACGCAGTATTTT
V: TRBV6-5; size: -; J: TRBJ2-3; D: -; CDR3: CASSLIGDSTDTQYF; DNA: TGTGCCAGCAGCCTTATCGGGGATAGCACAGATACGCAGTATTTT
V: TRBV5-4; size: -; J: TRBJ1-3; D: -; CDR3: CASSLDSPRVGNTIYF; DNA: TGTGCCAGCAGCTTGGACTCCCCTAGAGTTGGAAACACCATATATTTT
V: TRBV15; size: -; J: TRBJ2-5; D: -; CDR3: CATSSLGATKRTQYF; DNA: TGTGCCACCAGCAGCTTGGGGGCAACCAAGAGGACCCAGTACTTC
V: TRBV10-2; size: -; J: TRBJ1-5; D: TRBD1; CDR3: CASSSQGENQPQHF; DNA: TGCGCCAGCAGTTCCCAGGGGGAAAATCAGCCCCAGCATTTT
V: TRBV7-3; size: -; J: TRBJ2-7; D: -; CDR3: CASSPSGYEQYF; DNA: TGTGCCAGCAGCCCCAGCGGATATGAGCAGTACTTC
V: TRBV2; size: many; J: TRBJ1-5; D: -; CDR3: CASSEAIIRSQPQHF; DNA: TGTGCCAGCAGTGAAGCGATTATAAGGAGTCAGCCCCAGCATTTT
V: TRBV11-3; size: few; J: TRBJ2-7; D: -; CDR3: CASSQNSGLDTYEQYF; DNA: TGTGCCAGCAGTCAAAACTCCGGACTTGATACCTACGAGCAGTACTTC
V: TRBV5-4; size: -; J: TRBJ2-1; D: -; CDR3: CASSPVQGSAGEQFF; DNA: TGTGCCAGCAGCCCGGTCCAAGGCTCCGCGGGTGAGCAGTTCTTC
V: TRBV2; size: -; J: TRBJ2-2; D: -; CDR3: CASRLRDTGELFF; DNA: TGTGCCAGCAGACTCAGGGACACCGGGGAGCTGTTTTTT
V: TRBV4-1; size: -; J: TRBJ2-7; D: TRBD2; CDR3: CASSQEVAGGSYEQYF; DNA: TGCGCCAGCAGCCAAGAAGTTGCGGGAGGTAGCTACGAGCAGTACTTC
V: TRBV5-4; size: -; J: TRBJ2-7; D: -; CDR3: CASSLAGPGRYEQYF; DNA: TGTGCCAGCAGCTTGGCAGGGCCAGGGAGGTACGAGCAGTACTTC
V: TRBV14; size: -; J: TRBJ2-7; D: -; CDR3: CASSQGQWEQYF; DNA: TGTGCCAGCAGCCAAGGACAGTGGGAGCAGTACTTC
V: TRBV7-3; size: few; J: TRBJ1-2; D: -; CDR3: CASSRMGWDGYTF; DNA: TGTGCCAGCAGCCGCATGGGCTGGGATGGCTACACCTTC
V: TRBV7-9; size: -; J: TRBJ2-5; D: TRBD1; CDR3: CASSPRDRGWETQYF; DNA: TGTGCCAGCAGTCCCCGGGACAGGGGGTGGGAGACCCAGTACTTC
V: TRBV25-1; size: once; J: TRBJ2-5; D: TRBD2; CDR3: CASSDGGAGQTQYF; DNA: TGTGCCAGCAGTGATGGGGGAGCGGGGCAGACCCAGTACTTC
V: TRBV5-6; size: few; J: TRBJ2-7; D: TRBD1; CDR3: CASSLYDRENYEQYF; DNA: TGTGCCAGCAGCTTGTACGACAGGGAGAACTACGAGCAGTACTTC
V: TRBV11-2; size: -; J: TRBJ2-1; D: TRBD2; CDR3: CASSLGGLVGNEQFF; DNA: TGTGCCAGCAGCCTAGGGGGACTAGTCGGCAATGAGCAGTTCTTC
V: TRBV18; size: -; J: TRBJ2-7; D: TRBD2; CDR3: CASSPSSGATYEQYF; DNA: TGTGCCAGCTCACCATCTAGCGGGGCAACCTACGAGCAGTACTTC
V: TRBV6-5; size: -; J: TRBJ2-7; D: TRBD1; CDR3: CASKPTGTGLYEQYF; DNA: TGTGCCAGCAAGCCAACCGGGACAGGGCTCTACGAGCAGTACTTC
V: TRBV3-1/TRBV3-2; size: -; J: TRBJ2-7; D: -; CDR3: CASSQAVGLPGQYF; DNA: TGTGCCAGCAGCCAAGCCGTCGGTCTCCCGGGGCAGTACTTC
V: TRBV11-3; size: -; J: TRBJ2-1; D: TRBD1; CDR3: CASSAPTGDSSYNEQFF; DNA: TGTGCCAGCAGCGCCCCCACAGGGGATAGCTCCTACAATGAGCAGTTCTTC
V: TRBV9; size: once; J: TRBJ1-3; D: TRBD1; CDR3: CASSVDRAGNTIYF; DNA: TGTGCCAGCAGCGTCGACAGGGCTGGAAACACCATATATTTT
V: TRBV5-1; size: once; J: TRBJ2-2; D: -; CDR3: CASSKRTEGTGELFF; DNA: TGCGCCAGCAGCAAGAGGACAGAGGGCACCGGGGAGCTGTTTTTT
V: TRBV18; size: -; J: TRBJ1-5; D: TRBD1; CDR3: CASSPPTGAPSNQPQHF; DNA: TGTGCCAGCTCACCACCGACAGGGGCCCCTAGCAATCAGCCCCAGCATTTT
V: TRBV9; size: -; J: TRBJ2-7; D: -; CDR3: CASSVGDYEQYF; DNA: TGTGCCAGCAGCGTTGGAGACTACGAGCAGTACTTC
V: TRBV5-1; size: few; J: TRBJ1-6; D: -; CDR3: CASSLGPENSPLHF; DNA: TGCGCCAGCAGCTTGGGTCCGGAGAATTCACCCCTCCACTTT
V: TRBV28; size: -; J: TRBJ2-1; D: -; CDR3: CASRGWSSYNEQFF; DNA: TGTGCCAGCAGAGGATGGAGCTCCTACAATGAGCAGTTCTTC
V: TRBV7-3; size: few; J: TRBJ1-2; D: TRBD1; CDR3: CASSSPDRGIYGYTF; DNA: TGTGCCAGCAGCTCTCCGGACAGGGGGATTTATGGCTACACCTTC
V: TRBV6-5; size: -; J: TRBJ2-5; D: -; CDR3: CATSGEGGRQETQYF; DNA: TGTGCCACGTCTGGGGAAGGGGGACGCCAAGAGACCCAGTACTTC
V: TRBV6-2/TRBV6-3; size: once; J: TRBJ1-6; D: TRBD1; CDR3: CASSHNRQGISYNSPLHF; DNA: TGTGCCAGCAGTCACAACCGACAGGGAATATCCTATAATTCACCCCTCCACTTT